These 19 T cell receptor beta chains were sequenced from one sample in a study of neoadjuvant nivolumab and ipilimumab in lung cancer. Profiled with immunoSEQ multiplex PCR; TCRdb holds only in-frame clones, not every one. Of tens of thousands of clones in the sample, around 89% were seen once. The sequencing used blood, collected before neoadjuvant nivolumab, alone or with ipilimumab. The receptors here all came from an adult with non-small cell lung cancer. Some clones in this sample may be carry-over from other donors' samples.

The chain is built from TRBV7-9 and TRBJ2-1, with a tentative D call TRBD1 (7 bases). The germline V gene has CDR1 SEHNR and CDR2 FQNEAQ (reference sequence). The V end lost 3 bases, the J end lost 8 bases, and 17 bases lay between the germline ends. The CDR3 loop spans 15 amino acids. CDR3 region: CASSFYQGGLHEQFF. In nucleotides, the CDR3 is TGTGCCAGCAGCTTTTATCAGGGGGGCCTACATGAGCAGTTCTTC. The whole variable domain, filled in from reference TRBV7-9 and TRBJ2-1, reads DTGVSQNPRHKITKRGQNVTFRCDPISEHNRLYWYRQTLGQGPEFLTYFQNEAQLEKSRLLSDRFSAERPKGSFSTLEIQRTEQGDSAMYLCASSFYQGGLHEQFFGPGTRLTVL.

The CDR3 here is CASSEAGGYNQPQHF. The CDR3 DNA follows: TGTGCCAGCAGTGAAGCGGGCGGTTACAATCAGCCCCAGCATTTT. The chain is built from TRBV6-1 and TRBJ1-5; D gene ambiguous. The CDR3 consists of 15 residues. Germline CDR1 reads MNHNS; CDR2 reads SASEGT. With 0 bases removed from V and 3 bases from J, the gap between germline ends came to 9 bases.

This chain uses TRBV18 with TRBJ1-2; D is possibly TRBD1 (5 bases). V was shortened by 5 bases and J by 3 bases, with 16 bases between the two germline ends. This CDR3 is 15 amino acids long. Per germline, CDR1 KGHSH and CDR2 LQKENI. CDR3 protein: CASSVGTAPYYGYTF. The CDR3 nucleotides read TGTGCCAGCTCAGTCGGGACGGCTCCGTACTATGGCTACACCTTC.

This rearrangement joins TRBV7-9 to TRBJ2-1; no clear D. V was pared by 1 base and J by 8 bases, with 9 bases between. There are 13 residues in the CDR3. Per the germline V gene, CDR1 is SEHNR and CDR2 is FQNEAQ (reference sequence). The DNA of the CDR3 is TGTGCCAGCAGCTTAGGGGGTATTGATGAGCAGTTCTTC. The encoded protein is CASSLGGIDEQFF. The full variable domain, rest sourced from reference TRBV7-9 and TRBJ2-1, is DTGVSQNPRHKITKRGQNVTFRCDPISEHNRLYWYRQTLGQGPEFLTYFQNEAQLEKSRLLSDRFSAERPKGSFSTLEIQRTEQGDSAMYLCASSLGGIDEQFFGPGTRLTVL.

This chain uses TRBV18 with TRBJ2-3; TRBD2 matches at 16 bases. Trimming cost V 4 bases and J 4 bases; bases outside gene matches: 2. The CDR3 sequence is 16 residues long. Germline CDR1 reads KGHSH; CDR2 reads LQKENI. CDR3 sequence reads: CASSLGLAGGPDTQYF. The CDR3 region has the DNA TGTGCCAGCTCACTGGGACTAGCGGGAGGGCCAGATACGCAGTATTTT. Using reference TRBV18 and TRBJ2-3 for the parts outside the CDR3, the full variable domain is NAGVMQNPRHLVRRRGQEARLRCSPMKGHSHVYWYRQLPEEGLKFMVYLQKENIIDESGMPKERFSAEFPKEGPSILRIQQVVRGDSAAYFCASSLGLAGGPDTQYFGPGTRLTVL.

The chain couples TRBV5-4 to TRBJ2-3; the D call may be TRBD1 or TRBD2 (6 bases each). This CDR3 comprises 16 residues. Germline CDR1 SGHNT, CDR2 YYREEE (reference sequence). V gave up 4 bases and J gave up 0 bases, with 15 bases separating them. In DNA, the CDR3 is TGTGCCAGCAGCCCAAGGGGGGACTGGAGCACAGATACGCAGTATTTT. Amino acids: CASSPRGDWSTDTQYF.

This chain connects TRBV5-1 to TRBJ2-5; 9 bases agree with TRBD1. This CDR3 is 15 amino acids long. CDR1 SGHRS and CDR2 YFSETQ come from the germline V gene. With V trimmed by 4 bases and J by 13 bases, 17 bases remained unmatched. CDR3 sequence (DNA): TGCGCCAGCAGCAGTCTCCCGGGACAGGGCGCGGGGTTGTACTTC. Its translation: CASSSLPGQGAGLYF. The variable domain in full, with the rest retrieved from reference TRBV5-1 and TRBJ2-5, is KAGVTQTPRYLIKTRGQQVTLSCSPISGHRSVSWYQQTPGQGLQFLFEYFSETQRNKGNFPGRFSGRQFSNSRSEMNVSTLELGDSALYLCASSSLPGQGAGLYFGPGTRLLVL.

This rearrangement joins TRBV6-5 to TRBJ2-7; D remains unclear. The CDR3 covers 15 residues. Trimming cost V 0 bases and J 6 bases, with 15 bases left between them. The germline gives CDR1 MNHEY, CDR2 SVGAGI. The CDR3 DNA is TGTGCCAGCAGTTACTCGATATATCCTATGGGCGAGCAGTACTTC. Translated, it gives CASSYSIYPMGEQYF.

CDR3 nucleotides: TGTGCCAGCAGCTTAATTCAGGGGAACACCGGGGAGCTGTTTTTT. The encoded protein is CASSLIQGNTGELFF. The chain combines TRBV7-9 with TRBJ2-2; tentative D call: TRBD1 (5 bases). The CDR3 has 15 amino acids. Trimming stripped 2 bases from V and 1 base from J, with 8 bases between. Germline-derived CDR1 and CDR2 are SEHNR and FQNEAQ (reference sequence).

This chain uses TRBV14 with TRBJ1-4; TRBD1 might be the D (5 bases). V was cut by 5 bases and J by 0 bases, with 10 bases left in between. From germline, CDR1 is SGHDN and CDR2 FVKESK. The CDR3 totals 15 residues. The DNA of the CDR3 is TGTGCCAGCAGCTCGGGACCATCAACTAATGAAAAACTGTTTTTT. Translation: CASSSGPSTNEKLFF. The full variable domain, with the rest looked up from reference TRBV14 and TRBJ1-4, is EAGVTQFPSHSVIEKGQTVTLRCDPISGHDNLYWYRRVMGKEIKFLLHFVKESKQDESGMPNNRFLAERTGGTYSTLKVQPAELEDSGVYFCASSSGPSTNEKLFFGSGTQLSVL.

The gene calls are TRBV11-2 and TRBJ2-7, with D perhaps given as TRBD1 or TRBD2 (5 bases each). The germline V gene has CDR1 SGHAT and CDR2 FQNNGV. V was clipped by 6 bases and J by 5 bases, with 17 bases between them. This CDR3 has 14 residues. CDR3 residues: CASSPRGLWDEQYF. CDR3 nucleotide sequence: TGTGCCAGCAGTCCCCGGGGCCTATGGGACGAGCAGTACTTC.

This chain uses TRBV9 with TRBJ2-7, with 10 nucleotides matching TRBD2. Looked up from germline, CDR1 is SGDLS and CDR2 is YYNGEE. CDR3 size: 15 residues. Germline trimming cut 0 bases from V and 9 bases from J; bases unmatched to any gene: 9. The CDR3 nucleotides read TGTGCCAGCAGCGTAGCTTCGACTAGCGGGTTTCGGCAGTACTTC. Translation: CASSVASTSGFRQYF.

The chain links TRBV14 to TRBJ2-1; possibly TRBD2 for D (5 bases). Germline V gene lookup returns CDR1 SGHDN and CDR2 FVKESK. With 4 bases removed from V and 10 bases from J, the gap between germline ends came to 8 bases. CDR3 length: 11 residues. Here the CDR3 DNA reads TGTGCCAGCAGCCCCGGGAAGGAGCAGTTCTTC. Translated: CASSPGKEQFF. The whole variable domain, remainder taken from reference TRBV14 and TRBJ2-1, is EAGVTQFPSHSVIEKGQTVTLRCDPISGHDNLYWYRRVMGKEIKFLLHFVKESKQDESGMPNNRFLAERTGGTYSTLKVQPAELEDSGVYFCASSPGKEQFFGPGTRLTVL.

J is TRBJ2-3 and V is TRBV5-1; D gene unclear. Deletions cut 4 bases from V and 2 bases from J, with 5 bases between. The CDR3 is made up of 12 amino acids. Germline lookup yields CDR1 SGHRS and CDR2 YFSETQ. The CDR3 is CASSPPTDTQYF. In DNA, the CDR3 is TGCGCCAGCAGCCCTCCCACAGATACGCAGTATTTT.

In DNA form, the CDR3 reads TGCGCCAGCAGGGCTGTGGGACAGGGGGTGAATGGCTACACCTTC. Protein: CASRAVGQGVNGYTF. V usage is TRBV5-1 and J usage is TRBJ1-2; 11 nucleotides align to TRBD1. The CDR3 consists of 15 residues. After removal of 5 bases from V and 6 bases from J, the junction contained 9 bases not matched to a gene. The V gene's germline CDR1 is SGHRS and CDR2 YFSETQ.

J is TRBJ1-4 and V is TRBV25-1, with a weak D call TRBD1 (5 bases). CDR1 and CDR2 (germline): MGHDK, SYGVNS. The CDR3 length is 17 residues. V was pared by 1 base and J by 0 bases, with 12 bases between. The CDR3 coding sequence is TGTGCCAGCAGTGAATGGGGGTCTCGAACAACTAATGAAAAACTGTTTTTT. Translated: CASSEWGSRTTNEKLFF.

The chain couples TRBV5-4 to TRBJ2-5; 9 bases align to TRBD2. This CDR3 spans 15 amino acids. Unmatched junction bases numbered 8, after V lost 4 bases and J lost 4 bases. Germline V lookup: CDR1 SGHNT, CDR2 YYREEE (reference sequence). CDR3 residues: CASSSGLAGTETQYF. The DNA for the CDR3 is TGTGCCAGCAGCAGCGGTCTAGCGGGGACAGAGACCCAGTACTTC.

The V and J genes are TRBV30 and TRBJ1-5; 7 bases line up with TRBD1. With 4 bases clipped from V and 4 bases from J, the junction kept 10 bases outside the gene matches. Germline V lookup: CDR1 GTSNPN, CDR2 SVGIG (reference sequence). This CDR3 has 15 amino acids. CDR3 DNA sequence: TGTGCCTGGACCACACAGGGGACTCAGAATCAGCCCCAGCATTTT. It codes for CAWTTQGTQNQPQHF.

The rearrangement uses TRBV29-1 and TRBJ2-6, with TRBD1 as a possible D gene (6 bases). Germline loops: CDR1 SQVTM, CDR2 ANQGSEA. CDR3 size: 13 residues. Trimming left V 6 bases short and J 2 bases short, with 8 bases between. The CDR3 reads CSVNRAGANVLTF. In DNA form, the CDR3 reads TGCAGCGTGAACAGGGCTGGGGCCAACGTCCTGACTTTC.